This TCR beta chain stems from a study of shared clonotypes between healthy human individuals. Study-wide background: Researchers drew samples from a couple of women and three men aged 18 to 49. Per-donor plates numbered three CD4 naive, three CD4 memory, two CD8 naive and one CD8 memory.

TCRdb's copy holds only in-frame clones and misses some; the assay was immunoSEQ multiplex PCR. Of under 550,000 clones in the sample, about 96% were seen once. V was shortened by 2 bases and J by 4 bases, with 11 bases between the two germline ends. Germline CDR1 reads WNHNN; CDR2 reads SYGVQD (reference sequence). CDR3 size: 14 residues. Sequenced: naive CD4+ T cells sorted from blood. Subset of the sample: CD45RA+ positively selected. The V call is TRBV10-1, the J call TRBJ2-5; TRBD2 is a possible D gene (6 bases). The receptor was isolated from a woman aged 25 to 39 in good health. This chain's CDR3 is CASSEGGILETQYF. The DNA for the CDR3 is TGCGCCAGCAGTGAGGGGGGGATTTTAGAGACCCAGTACTTC.